This T cell receptor (beta chain) was obtained from a study of shared clonotypes between healthy human individuals. The CDR3 loop spans 16 amino acids. The germline V gene has CDR1 MDHEN and CDR2 SYDVKM. J gave up 5 bases and V 3 bases, and 7 bases lay outside the gene matches. The authors' processing: ImmunoSEQ output lacked quality scores and full-length reads, limiting matched filtering. Assay used: immunoSEQ multiplex PCR; TCRdb lists only in-frame clones, some missing. That table is the source of V, J and clone size, and D and trimming were worked out from the DNA. The profile shows some 1,100,000 clones, 75% to 80% of them singletons.

The sequencing sample was made of memory CD4+ T cells from PBMCs. Subset of the sample: CD45RA-negative fraction. This clonotype originated in a man aged 18 to 29 in good health. Some clones in this sample may be carry-over from other donors' samples. The chain couples TRBV28 to TRBJ2-2; 9 positions agree with TRBD1. For the CDR3, the DNA is TGTGCCAGCAGTTTCCTCCTCGGGACAGGGACCGGGGAGCTGTTTTTT. It yields the protein CASSFLLGTGTGELFF.